This TCR beta chain was sequenced for a study of blood T cell repertoires in COVID-19 (dated by TCRdb to about 2020). Context from the whole study: Collaborator samples came from the United States, Italy and Spain and covered acute and convalescent phases of COVID-19. The material from the prospective study consisted of cDNA or gDNA derived from T cells, B-cell-depleted T cells, or PBMCs. The dataset comprised deeply sampled blood TCRbeta repertoires from subjects exposed to, actively infected with, or recovered from COVID-19. The repertoires were released in a freely available public database intended as a resource for research on the immune response to SARS-CoV-2. Samples came from the ongoing ImmuneRACE study (first 160 participants) plus 1,254 subjects from 6 global collaborators. The sample metadata nearly always contained a de-identified subject ID, COVID-19 status, age in years and sex. Where available, HLA class I and class II types were obtained from metadata supplied by the sample provider rather than from assay-based typing.

About this clone: Its antigen specificity is not known. No much larger clonotype is one base removed from it; base qualities were not supplied.

In the prospective study, participants were roughly 18 to 100 years old, resided in 24 geographic areas of the United States, and were enrolled through a virtual design. In the prospective study, cohorts were assigned on the basis of participant-reported clinical history obtained from a screening survey and a study questionnaire. Recovered participants in ImmuneRACE Cohort 3 were defined as having two consecutive negative NP/OP PCR tests, clearance from a healthcare professional, or resolution of symptoms. In the prospective study, whole blood, serum and a nasopharyngeal or oropharyngeal swab were collected from each participant by mobile phlebotomists. Over a roughly 2-month period, participants in the prospective study had the option of providing additional blood draws and questionnaires. Before DNA extraction, blood samples from the prospective study were shipped at room temperature or frozen.

Beyond this particular receptor, the publication reports: The quantity of clinical and demographic metadata differed by source and by participant and was supplied without curation.

The germline V gene provides CDR1 SGDLS and CDR2 YYNGEE. The CDR3 has 15 amino acids, counting the end cysteine and phenylalanine. The read is trimmed to its CDR3 DNA, 45 bases read in frame from base 1. Trimming takes 2 bases from V and 0 bases from J, and the germline ends sit 9 bases apart. TCRbeta CDR3 regions were amplified from genomic DNA using the immunoSEQ Assay, a bias-controlled multiplex PCR. Per the source publication's procedure: The number of nucleated cells in each sample was estimated by amplification of reference gene primers within the assay. Sequence reads were collapsed and filtered to measure the absolute abundance of every unique TCRbeta CDR3 rearrangement. Productive Simpson clonality was computed per sample as the square root of Simpson's diversity index over productive rearrangements. The immuneACCESS repertoire file appears here via TCRdb, limited to in-frame rearrangements. These files lack a portion of the clones; in checked studies, under half of the deficit traces to unresolved V genes, and the cause of the others is not known. That table supplies the V and J calls and clone size; D and trimming were determined from the DNA. The sample records roughly 500,000 clones, 85% to 90% of which are singletons. About 2% of the sample is in the top ten clones.

Sequenced input: PBMCs or T cells enriched from blood (not recorded which). The origin of this receptor is a woman aged 35 to 49 who had recovered from COVID-19. The chain is made from TRBV9 and TRBJ1-3; matching of 5 bases hints at TRBD1 as the D gene. The bases read TGTGCCAGCAGCGTTCAGGGCTCCTCTGGAAACACCATATATTTT. This encodes CASSVQGSSGNTIYF.